This is a list of T cell receptor beta chains from one sample in a study of PD-1 blockade in mismatch repair-deficient tumors. Using immunoSEQ multiplex PCR, the repertoire was profiled, and TCRdb retains in-frame clones only, with some absent. The table has 15,000 or so clones, roughly four fifths seen once; the top ten hold 3% to 4%. The specimen was PBMCs, collected 4 weeks after starting pembrolizumab. Receptors originate from an adult with mismatch repair-deficient cancer. CDR3s leave out the opening cysteine and the closing phenylalanine or tryptophan. Clone size is not always given. Where it is, it says once, few, many or a class for expanded clones.

J gene | V gene | clone size | CDR3 protein
TRBJ2-2 | TRBV18 | NA | ASSPQEGANTGELF
TRBJ2-7 | TRBV15 | NA | ATSSPGGSGSYEQY
TRBJ2-1 | TRBV7-3 | NA | ASSAPDRVNEQF
TRBJ1-5 | TRBV28 | NA | ASSLLAGADQPQH
TRBJ2-4 | TRBV6-1 | NA | ASGQGGGNIQY
TRBJ2-7 | TRBV18 | NA | ASSPSQGLTYEQY
TRBJ1-5 | TRBV18 | NA | ASSPVNSNQPQH
TRBJ2-2 | TRBV28 | NA | ASSLRETGELF
TRBJ1-5 | TRBV7-9 | few | ASSYDRGEPQH
TRBJ1-5 | TRBV19 | NA | ASSATGGQYQPQH
TRBJ1-5 | TRBV11-3 | NA | ASSLGRGQPQH
TRBJ2-7 | TRBV25-1 | few | ASSGNYEQY
TRBJ2-3 | TRBV30 | NA | ALGPRTDTQY
TRBJ2-1 | TRBV25-1 | NA | ASSRAGGSYNEQF
TRBJ2-1 | TRBV6-6 | NA | ASRERGPPNEQF
TRBJ2-5 | TRBV15 | NA | ATSRGDRAQETQY
TRBJ2-2 | TRBV7-6 | NA | ASSLTPGTSGGELF
TRBJ1-6 | TRBV5-6 | NA | ASSLGQGWSPLH
TRBJ2-5 | TRBV9 | NA | ASSVAVSQETQY
TRBJ2-3 | TRBV29-1 | NA | SVVSTSTDTQY
TRBJ1-2 | TRBV6-5 | NA | ASSIQPFYGYT
TRBJ2-3 | TRBV28 | NA | ASQGIAGADTQY
TRBJ1-6 | TRBV6-5 | NA | ASSYSNQGDSPLH
TRBJ1-2 | TRBV5-5 | NA | ASSLGPGANYGYT
TRBJ2-2 | TRBV28 | NA | ASRVATGELF
TRBJ2-3 | TRBV30 | NA | AWREHFSTDTQY
TRBJ2-5 | TRBV11-2 | NA | ASSLMRETQY